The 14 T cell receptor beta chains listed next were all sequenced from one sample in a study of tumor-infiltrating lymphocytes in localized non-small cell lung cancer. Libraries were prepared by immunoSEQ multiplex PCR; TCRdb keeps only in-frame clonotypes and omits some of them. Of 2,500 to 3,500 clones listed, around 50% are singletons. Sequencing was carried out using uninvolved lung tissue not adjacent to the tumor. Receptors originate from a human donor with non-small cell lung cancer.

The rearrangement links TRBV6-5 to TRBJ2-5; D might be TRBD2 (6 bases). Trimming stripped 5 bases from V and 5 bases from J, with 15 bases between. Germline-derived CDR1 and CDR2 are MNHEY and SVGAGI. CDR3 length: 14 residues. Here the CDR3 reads CASSPVGGRETQYF. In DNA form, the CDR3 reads TGTGCCAGCAGTCCGGTGGGGGGTCGGGAGACCCAGTACTTC.

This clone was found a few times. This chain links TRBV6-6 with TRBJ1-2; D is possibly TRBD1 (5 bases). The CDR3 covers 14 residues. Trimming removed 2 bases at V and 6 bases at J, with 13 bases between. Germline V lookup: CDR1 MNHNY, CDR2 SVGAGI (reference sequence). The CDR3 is CASSYDSGKDGYTF. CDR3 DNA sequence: TGTGCCAGCAGTTACGATTCAGGGAAGGATGGCTACACCTTC.

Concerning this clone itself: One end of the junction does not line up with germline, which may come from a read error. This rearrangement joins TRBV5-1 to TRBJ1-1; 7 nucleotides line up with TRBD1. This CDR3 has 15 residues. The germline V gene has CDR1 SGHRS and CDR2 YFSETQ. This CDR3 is CATSPGTAMNTEAFF. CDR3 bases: TGCGCCACCAGCCCCGGGACAGCAATGAACACTGAAGCTTTCTTT.

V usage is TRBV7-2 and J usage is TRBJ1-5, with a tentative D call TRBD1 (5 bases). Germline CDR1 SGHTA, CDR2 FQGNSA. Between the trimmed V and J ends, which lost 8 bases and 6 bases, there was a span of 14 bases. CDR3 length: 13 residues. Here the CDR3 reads CASCKGPGQPQHF. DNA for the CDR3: TGTGCCAGCTGCAAGGGGCCCGGTCAGCCCCAGCATTTT.

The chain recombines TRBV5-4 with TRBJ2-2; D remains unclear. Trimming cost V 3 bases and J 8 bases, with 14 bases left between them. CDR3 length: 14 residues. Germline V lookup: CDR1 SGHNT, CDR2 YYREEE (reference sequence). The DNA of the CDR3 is TGTGCCAGCAGCTACCCCCAGCAGACGGGGGAGCTGTTTTTT. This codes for CASSYPQQTGELFF. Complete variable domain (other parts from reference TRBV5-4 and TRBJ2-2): ETGVTQSPTHLIKTRGQQVTLRCSSQSGHNTVSWYQQALGQGPQFIFQYYREEENGRGNFPPRFSGLQFPNYSSELNVNALELDDSALYLCASSYPQQTGELFFGEGSRLTVL.

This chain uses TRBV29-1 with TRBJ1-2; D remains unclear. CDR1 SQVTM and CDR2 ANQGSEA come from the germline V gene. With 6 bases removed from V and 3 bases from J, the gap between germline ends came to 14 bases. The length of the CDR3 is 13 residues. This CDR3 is CSVRTVGDYGYTF. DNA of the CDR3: TGCAGCGTCCGAACTGTCGGAGACTATGGCTACACCTTC. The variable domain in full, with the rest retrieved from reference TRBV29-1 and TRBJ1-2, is SAVISQKPSRDICQRGTSLTIQCQVDSQVTMMFWYRQQPGQSLTLIATANQGSEATYESGFVIDKFPISRPNLTFSTLTVSNMSPEDSSIYLCSVRTVGDYGYTFGSGTRLTVV.

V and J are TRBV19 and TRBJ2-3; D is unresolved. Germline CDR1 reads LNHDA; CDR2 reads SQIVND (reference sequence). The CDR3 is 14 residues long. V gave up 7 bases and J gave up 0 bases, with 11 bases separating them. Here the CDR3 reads CASTSGPSTDTQYF. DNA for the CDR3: TGTGCCAGTACCTCAGGACCTAGCACAGATACGCAGTATTTT.

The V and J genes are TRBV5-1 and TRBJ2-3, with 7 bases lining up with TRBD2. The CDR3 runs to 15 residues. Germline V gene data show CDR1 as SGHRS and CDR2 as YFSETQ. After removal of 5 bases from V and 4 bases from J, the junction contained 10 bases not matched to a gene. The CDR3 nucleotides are TGCGCCAGCAGGCGTGCGGGAGTAAGCCCAGATACGCAGTATTTT. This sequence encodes CASRRAGVSPDTQYF.

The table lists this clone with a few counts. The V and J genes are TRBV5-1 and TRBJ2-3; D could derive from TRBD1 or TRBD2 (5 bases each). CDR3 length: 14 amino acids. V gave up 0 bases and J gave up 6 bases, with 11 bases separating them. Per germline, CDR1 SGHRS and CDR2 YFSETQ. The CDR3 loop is CASSLATEGDTQYF. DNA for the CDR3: TGCGCCAGCAGCTTGGCGACAGAGGGGGATACGCAGTATTTT.

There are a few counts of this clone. The DNA of the CDR3 is TGTGCCAGCAGCTTAGTGTGGGCAGGCAATCAGCCCCAGCATTTT. The encoded protein is CASSLVWAGNQPQHF. The chain has TRBV7-9 and TRBJ1-5; no reliable D call. This CDR3 region has 15 residues. The V and J ends lost 1 base and 2 bases respectively, with 9 bases between them. The germline CDR1 and CDR2 sequences are SEHNR and FQNEAQ (reference sequence).

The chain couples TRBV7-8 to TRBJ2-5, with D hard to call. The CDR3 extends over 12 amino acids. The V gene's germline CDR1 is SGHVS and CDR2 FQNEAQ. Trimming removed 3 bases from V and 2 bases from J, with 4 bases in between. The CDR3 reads CASSFLQETQYF. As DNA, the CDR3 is TGTGCCAGCAGCTTCTTGCAAGAGACCCAGTACTTC.

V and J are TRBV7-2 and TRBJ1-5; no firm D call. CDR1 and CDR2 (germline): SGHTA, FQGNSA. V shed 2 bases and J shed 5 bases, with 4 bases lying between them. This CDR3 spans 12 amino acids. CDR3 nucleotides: TGTGCCAGCAGCTTAATGGATCAGCCCCAGCATTTT. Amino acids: CASSLMDQPQHF.

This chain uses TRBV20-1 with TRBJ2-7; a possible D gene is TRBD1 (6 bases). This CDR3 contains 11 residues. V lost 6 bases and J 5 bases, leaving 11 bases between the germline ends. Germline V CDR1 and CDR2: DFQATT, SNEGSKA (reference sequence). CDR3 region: CSAMGAHEQYF. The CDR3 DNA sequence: TGCAGTGCCATGGGGGCCCACGAGCAGTACTTC.

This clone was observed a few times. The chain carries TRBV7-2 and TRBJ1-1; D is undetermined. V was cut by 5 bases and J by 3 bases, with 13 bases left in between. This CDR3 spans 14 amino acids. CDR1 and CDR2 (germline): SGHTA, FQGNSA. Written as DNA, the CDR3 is TGTGCCAGCAGCAGCCACGGTGGGGACACTGAAGCTTTCTTT. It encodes CASSSHGGDTEAFF.